This is a list of T cell receptor beta chains from one sample in a study of naive and memory T cell subsets. TCRdb itself ran the 5' RACE reads through MiXCR, one entry per CDR3 protein. The sample lists approximately 27,000 distinct CDR3 sequences, under 30% occurring once. Source of these receptors: a female donor in good health. Both conserved end residues are part of each CDR3. The order of the fields is D gene, clone size, V gene, J gene, CDR3 protein, CDR3 DNA. D genes are given only for firm matches. Some rows have no size entry. The others give once, few or many, or a class for an expanded clone.

D: NA; size: NA; V: TRBV7-2; J: TRBJ2-1; CDR3: CASSSRNRYNEQFF; DNA: TGTGCCAGCAGCTCGCGGAACAGGTACAATGAGCAGTTCTTC
D: NA; size: many; V: TRBV27; J: TRBJ2-2; CDR3: CASSKQGGYTGELFF; DNA: TGTGCCAGCAGTAAACAAGGGGGTTACACCGGGGAGCTGTTTTTT
D: TRBD2; size: once; V: TRBV9; J: TRBJ2-3; CDR3: CASSVTSGRADTQYF; DNA: TGTGCCAGCAGCGTAACTAGCGGGAGGGCAGATACGCAGTATTTT
D: NA; size: many; V: TRBV29-1; J: TRBJ2-1; CDR3: CSVGWGPRDEQFF; DNA: TGCAGCGTTGGGTGGGGGCCCAGGGATGAGCAGTTCTTC
D: NA; size: many; V: TRBV2; J: TRBJ1-5; CDR3: CANSEVMVGDQPQHF; DNA: TGTGCCAACAGTGAAGTTATGGTTGGGGACCAGCCCCAGCATTTT
D: NA; size: once; V: TRBV15; J: TRBJ1-4; CDR3: CATSRDRRELFF; DNA: TGTGCCACCAGCAGAGACCGGAGGGAACTGTTTTTT
D: NA; size: NA; V: TRBV29-1; J: TRBJ1-1; CDR3: CSVEGVTVTEAFF; DNA: TGCAGCGTTGAAGGGGTTACAGTCACTGAAGCTTTCTTT
D: TRBD2; size: NA; V: TRBV5-1; J: TRBJ2-1; CDR3: CASSKGLAGGTEQFF; DNA: TGCGCCAGCAGCAAGGGACTAGCGGGGGGGACTGAGCAGTTCTTC
D: TRBD2; size: NA; V: TRBV7-2; J: TRBJ2-3; CDR3: CASSLAGSGSADTQYF; DNA: TGTGCCAGCAGCTTAGCAGGGAGCGGGAGTGCAGATACGCAGTATTTT
D: NA; size: few; V: TRBV10-3; J: TRBJ2-7; CDR3: CAISEPRVSYEQYF; DNA: TGTGCCATCAGTGAGCCCAGGGTTTCCTACGAGCAGTACTTC
D: NA; size: few; V: TRBV20-1; J: TRBJ1-5; CDR3: CSARSPNVSQPQHF; DNA: TGCAGTGCTAGGAGTCCCAATGTCAGCCAGCCCCAGCATTTT
D: TRBD1; size: many; V: TRBV20-1; J: TRBJ1-1; CDR3: CSADRANTEAFF; DNA: TGCAGTGCCGACAGGGCGAACACTGAAGCTTTCTTT
D: NA; size: NA; V: TRBV19; J: TRBJ1-5; CDR3: CASSSRTGGQPQHF; DNA: TGTGCCAGTAGTTCCCGGACGGGAGGGCAGCCCCAGCATTTT
D: NA; size: once; V: TRBV6-5; J: TRBJ1-1; CDR3: CASSYLGGVGTEAFF; DNA: TGTGCCAGCAGTTACTTAGGGGGGGTAGGCACTGAAGCTTTCTTT
D: TRBD1; size: NA; V: TRBV18; J: TRBJ2-7; CDR3: CASSPRDRATPYEQYF; DNA: TGTGCCAGCTCGCCCCGGGACAGGGCCACACCCTACGAGCAGTACTTC
D: NA; size: medium-sized; V: TRBV6-1; J: TRBJ2-7; CDR3: CATNLGPSGSEQYF; DNA: TGTGCCACTAACCTGGGGCCCTCAGGGTCCGAGCAGTACTTC
D: NA; size: NA; V: TRBV20-1; J: TRBJ2-1; CDR3: CSARSRADNEQFF; DNA: TGCAGTGCTAGAAGCCGGGCAGACAATGAGCAGTTCTTC
D: NA; size: many; V: TRBV6-1; J: TRBJ1-2; CDR3: CASSITQGLANYGYTF; DNA: TGTGCCAGCAGTATTACACAGGGCTTGGCTAACTATGGCTACACCTTC
D: NA; size: NA; V: TRBV20-1; J: TRBJ2-2; CDR3: CSAKPRGPNTGELFF; DNA: TGCAGTGCAAAACCCAGGGGCCCGAACACCGGGGAGCTGTTTTTT
D: NA; size: many; V: TRBV29-1; J: TRBJ1-2; CDR3: CSVEWGYGYTF; DNA: TGCAGCGTTGAGTGGGGCTATGGCTACACCTTC
D: NA; size: many; V: TRBV27; J: TRBJ1-5; CDR3: CASSSGFANQPQHF; DNA: TGTGCCAGCTCATCTGGGTTTGCCAATCAGCCCCAGCATTTT
D: TRBD1; size: many; V: TRBV27; J: TRBJ1-5; CDR3: CASSPSATGNQPQHF; DNA: TGTGCCAGCAGTCCGAGCGCGACAGGGAATCAGCCCCAGCATTTT
D: NA; size: few; V: TRBV6-5; J: TRBJ1-5; CDR3: CASSYAAEGGQPQHF; DNA: TGTGCCAGCAGTTACGCGGCAGAAGGTGGTCAGCCCCAGCATTTT
D: NA; size: NA; V: TRBV5-1; J: TRBJ1-1; CDR3: CASSFAQEAFF; DNA: TGCGCCAGCAGCTTCGCACAGGAAGCTTTCTTT
D: NA; size: NA; V: TRBV12-3/TRBV12-4; J: TRBJ1-2; CDR3: CASSRIPDRGGYTF; DNA: TGTGCCAGCAGTCGGATCCCAGATCGAGGGGGCTACACCTTC
D: NA; size: many; V: TRBV20-1; J: TRBJ2-7; CDR3: CSARDRSYEQYF; DNA: TGCAGTGCTAGAGATCGGAGCTACGAGCAGTACTTC
D: NA; size: many; V: TRBV6-1; J: TRBJ1-2; CDR3: CASSSGNNYGYTF; DNA: TGTGCCAGCAGTTCGGGGAATAACTATGGCTACACCTTC
D: NA; size: NA; V: TRBV29-1; J: TRBJ2-7; CDR3: CSVAGVYEQYF; DNA: TGCAGCGTTGCCGGGGTCTACGAGCAGTACTTC
D: NA; size: NA; V: TRBV29-1; J: TRBJ2-5; CDR3: CSVGNLLETQYF; DNA: TGCAGCGTTGGGAATCTTCTGGAGACCCAGTACTTC
D: NA; size: NA; V: TRBV18; J: TRBJ2-7; CDR3: CASSPVGHTGTYHEQYF; DNA: TGTGCCAGCTCACCTGTGGGACACACCGGGACATACCACGAGCAGTACTTC
D: NA; size: many; V: TRBV6-6; J: TRBJ1-1; CDR3: CASSRRSGNTEAFF; DNA: TGTGCCAGCAGCCGAAGGTCGGGGAACACTGAAGCTTTCTTT
D: NA; size: NA; V: TRBV7-2; J: TRBJ2-7; CDR3: CASSLWGAGDEQYF; DNA: TGTGCCAGCAGCTTATGGGGGGCGGGGGACGAGCAGTACTTC
D: NA; size: NA; V: TRBV20-1; J: TRBJ1-4; CDR3: CSAESRPPEEEKLFF; DNA: TGCAGTGCTGAGTCCCGGCCGCCGGAGGAGGAAAAACTGTTTTTT
D: NA; size: many; V: TRBV20-1; J: TRBJ1-1; CDR3: CSARPPVGRNTEAFF; DNA: TGCAGTGCTAGGCCTCCCGTGGGGAGGAACACTGAAGCTTTCTTT
D: NA; size: NA; V: TRBV4-3; J: TRBJ1-2; CDR3: CASSQGVGLVYGYTF; DNA: TGCGCCAGCAGCCAAGGAGTGGGCCTAGTTTATGGCTACACCTTC
D: NA; size: medium-sized; V: TRBV20-1; J: TRBJ2-7; CDR3: CSARGDSYEQYF; DNA: TGCAGTGCTAGAGGCGACTCCTACGAGCAGTACTTC
D: TRBD2; size: few; V: TRBV6-5; J: TRBJ2-1; CDR3: CASRGLAGVSKQFF; DNA: TGTGCCAGCAGGGGACTAGCGGGAGTGAGTAAGCAGTTCTTC
D: TRBD2; size: many; V: TRBV27; J: TRBJ2-1; CDR3: CASRQPGLATPLSPDEQFF; DNA: TGTGCCAGCAGACAGCCGGGACTAGCGACCCCCTTATCGCCGGATGAGCAGTTCTTC
D: TRBD2; size: medium-sized; V: TRBV7-2; J: TRBJ2-3; CDR3: CASSLVGSGTYTDTQYF; DNA: TGTGCCAGCAGCTTAGTGGGTAGCGGGACCTACACAGATACGCAGTATTTT
D: TRBD1; size: NA; V: TRBV4-1; J: TRBJ1-1; CDR3: CASSQVAGQLNTEAFF; DNA: TGCGCCAGCAGCCAAGTGGCGGGACAGTTGAACACTGAAGCTTTCTTT
D: TRBD1; size: few; V: TRBV6-2/TRBV6-3; J: TRBJ2-1; CDR3: CASRDLQGSSYNEQFF; DNA: TGTGCCAGCAGGGACCTACAGGGGAGCTCCTACAATGAGCAGTTCTTC
D: TRBD1; size: few; V: TRBV20-1; J: TRBJ1-1; CDR3: CSARKGATEAFF; DNA: TGCAGTGCTAGAAAGGGGGCGACTGAAGCTTTCTTT
D: TRBD2; size: NA; V: TRBV5-1; J: TRBJ2-5; CDR3: CASSLDGGGTQYF; DNA: TGCGCCAGCAGCTTGGACGGGGGGGGGACCCAGTACTTC
D: NA; size: few; V: TRBV29-1; J: TRBJ1-1; CDR3: CSVSHGTEAFF; DNA: TGCAGCGTCTCACATGGCACTGAAGCTTTCTTT
D: NA; size: NA; V: TRBV7-9; J: TRBJ2-7; CDR3: CASSTGQRLYEQYF; DNA: TGTGCCAGCAGCACCGGGCAACGCCTCTACGAGCAGTACTTC
D: NA; size: once; V: TRBV4-2; J: TRBJ1-1; CDR3: CASSRTGSTEAFF; DNA: TGTGCCAGCAGCCGAACAGGGAGCACTGAAGCTTTCTTT
D: NA; size: many; V: TRBV20-1; J: TRBJ2-5; CDR3: CSARVEETQYF; DNA: TGCAGTGCCAGGGTTGAGGAGACCCAGTACTTC
D: NA; size: many; V: TRBV6-2/TRBV6-3; J: TRBJ2-4; CDR3: CASSYRGPEGAKNIQYF; DNA: TGTGCCAGCAGTTACCGGGGACCCGAGGGAGCCAAAAACATTCAGTACTTC
D: TRBD2; size: medium-sized; V: TRBV4-2; J: TRBJ2-7; CDR3: CASSRSGGSSYEQYF; DNA: TGTGCCAGCAGTCGTAGCGGGGGGTCCTCCTACGAGCAGTACTTC
D: NA; size: few; V: TRBV20-1; J: TRBJ2-1; CDR3: CSASLERVNEQFF; DNA: TGCAGTGCTAGTTTGGAGCGGGTGAATGAGCAGTTCTTC
D: NA; size: NA; V: TRBV7-9; J: TRBJ2-7; CDR3: CASSPPQVYEQYF; DNA: TGTGCCAGCAGCCCCCCACAGGTCTACGAGCAGTACTTC
D: TRBD2; size: medium-sized; V: TRBV6-1; J: TRBJ2-5; CDR3: CASSGLAGGQETQYF; DNA: TGTGCCAGCAGTGGACTAGCGGGGGGGCAAGAGACCCAGTACTTC
D: NA; size: NA; V: TRBV12-3/TRBV12-4; J: TRBJ2-7; CDR3: CASSFRLVREQYF; DNA: TGTGCCAGCAGTTTTAGGCTAGTGCGCGAGCAGTACTTC
D: TRBD2; size: medium-sized; V: TRBV11-2; J: TRBJ2-1; CDR3: CASSYTSGTYNEQFF; DNA: TGTGCCAGCAGCTACACTAGCGGGACCTACAATGAGCAGTTCTTC
D: TRBD1; size: NA; V: TRBV6-5; J: TRBJ1-6; CDR3: CASSKGGTGTSPLHF; DNA: TGTGCCAGCAGTAAGGGCGGGACAGGGACATCACCCCTCCACTTT
D: NA; size: few; V: TRBV27; J: TRBJ2-5; CDR3: CASSFAWGETQYF; DNA: TGTGCCAGCAGTTTTGCGTGGGGGGAGACCCAGTACTTC